This passage covers 2 T cell receptor beta chains from one sample sequenced in a study of T cells in Graves' hyperthyroidism and ophthalmopathy. RNA transcripts were the template for amplifying TCR beta CDR3 regions. First-round RT-PCR targeting the TCR CDR3 was performed with the HTBI primer set. TCRdb recomputed calls from the multiplex PCR reads with MiXCR, one row per CDR3 protein. The data show 300,000 to 450,000 distinct CDR3 sequences, around a sixth seen once. What was sequenced was blood. The receptor source for this set is a woman younger than 30 with Graves' hyperthyroidism that later progressed to Graves' ophthalmopathy.

This clonotype was found a few times. An end of the junction does not agree with germline; a read error may underlie this. The chain is built from TRBV5-1 and TRBJ2-1, with 8 positions matching TRBD2. This CDR3 is 15 amino acids long. The germline V gene encodes CDR1 SGHRS and CDR2 YFSETQ. CDR3 residues: CASSYQREFYNKQFF. The CDR3 DNA follows: TGCGCCAGCAGCTATCAGCGGGAGTTTTACAATAAGCAGTTCTTC.

To note about this clonotype: A read error may explain this, as a much larger clone is one base away. This sequence joins TRBV28 and TRBJ2-5, with D uncertain. The CDR3 totals 13 residues. The V end lost 6 bases, the J end lost 5 bases, and 13 bases lay between the germline ends. Germline V gene data show CDR1 as MDHEN and CDR2 as SYDVKM. The CDR3 DNA follows: TGTGCCAGCAGCCCGGACGGCCATGAGACCCAGTACTTC. Its protein product is CASSPDGHETQYF.